The 30 T cell receptor beta chains below were found in one sample sequenced in a study of OX40 agonist ivuxolimab in advanced cancers. Produced via immunoSEQ multiplex PCR; TCRdb's table is partial and in-frame only. The table shows approximately 74,000 clones, with over 75% occurring only once. The material was CD4+ or CD8+ T cells sorted from blood, obtained in a trial of the OX40 agonist ivuxolimab. Receptor source: an adult with an advanced solid tumor such as melanoma, head and neck, liver or kidney cancer.

The rearrangement uses TRBV6-1 and TRBJ2-2, with a possible D match to TRBD1 (6 bases). V was trimmed by 7 bases and J by 9 bases, leaving 15 bases between them. The CDR3 has 13 residues. The germline V gene has CDR1 MNHNS and CDR2 SASEGT. The DNA of the CDR3 is TGTGCCAGCACCTCCCAACAGGGCTGGGAGCTGTTTTTT. This gives the protein CASTSQQGWELFF.

This clone was seen once. This rearrangement joins TRBV9 to TRBJ1-2, with D unclear. Germline lookup yields CDR1 SGDLS and CDR2 YYNGEE. The CDR3 consists of 20 residues. V lost 0 bases to trimming and J lost 4 bases, with 28 bases between them. As DNA, the CDR3 is TGTGCCAGCAGCGTAGGGCCTCGGTCGTCGGGGAATGAGAGGAGCTATGGCTACACCTTC. This translates into CASSVGPRSSGNERSYGYTF.

The chain employs TRBV7-2 and TRBJ1-2; 7 nucleotides match TRBD1. V dropped 5 bases and J dropped 7; count of bases not matched to a gene: 7. Germline-derived CDR1 and CDR2 are SGHTA and FQGNSA. The CDR3 sequence is 13 residues long. CDR3 coding DNA: TGTGCCAGCAGCCCGACAGGGCCTCGTGGCTACACCTTC. It is translated as CASSPTGPRGYTF.

The chain recombines TRBV5-1 with TRBJ2-1; possibly TRBD2 for D (5 bases). Between the trimmed V and J ends, which lost 3 bases and 0 bases, there was a span of 13 bases. Germline-derived CDR1 and CDR2 are SGHRS and YFSETQ. The CDR3 length is 16 residues. CDR3 bases: TGCGCCAGCAGCTCCGTTGGGGAGCCCTCCTACAATGAGCAGTTCTTC. Encoded protein: CASSSVGEPSYNEQFF.

The chain employs TRBV6-5 and TRBJ1-5, with a tentative D call TRBD1 (5 bases). Trimming removed 6 bases from V and 6 bases from J, with 15 bases in between. The CDR3 runs 14 residues. CDR1 and CDR2 from the germline V gene are MNHEY and SVGAGI. The DNA for the CDR3 is TGTGCCAGCAGCCCCGGGACCGGCGGTCAGCCCCAGCATTTT. Residues: CASSPGTGGQPQHF.

As DNA, the CDR3 is TGTGCCAGTAGCATACTGGACCAAAGGTCCTACAATGAGCAGTTCTTC. Translated, it gives CASSILDQRSYNEQFF. The gene calls are TRBV19 and TRBJ2-1; D unresolved. This CDR3 has 16 amino acids. Trimming left V 6 bases short and J 1 base short, with 16 bases between. Germline CDR1 LNHDA, CDR2 SQIVND (reference sequence).

The chain uses TRBV5-1 and TRBJ1-4; maybe TRBD1 (6 bases). This CDR3 is 17 amino acids long. Trimming cost V 0 bases and J 2 bases, with 14 bases left between them. CDR1 and CDR2 from the germline V gene are SGHRS and YFSETQ. CDR3 in DNA: TGCGCCAGCAGCTTGGTCGGGGGCGCAGGGACTAATGAAAAACTGTTTTTT. Its protein product is CASSLVGGAGTNEKLFF.

The chain couples TRBV28 to TRBJ1-3; D might be TRBD1 (5 bases). CDR3 length equals 15 residues. The germline V gene has CDR1 MDHEN and CDR2 SYDVKM. V dropped 7 bases and J dropped 2 bases, with 15 bases sitting between them. The CDR3 region has the DNA TGTGCCAGCATCCCCCAGGGATGGGCTGGAAACACCATATATTTT. This translates into CASIPQGWAGNTIYF.

This chain connects TRBV5-6 to TRBJ2-5; D possibly corresponds to TRBD1 (6 bases). Germline V gene lookup returns CDR1 SGHDT and CDR2 YYEEEE. The V end was cut by 4 bases, the J end by 5 bases, with 18 bases between. This CDR3 has 15 residues. The CDR3 is CASSLTGRSGETQYF. CDR3 coding DNA: TGTGCCAGCAGCCTTACAGGGAGATCCGGGGAGACCCAGTACTTC.

The chain recombines TRBV7-9 with TRBJ2-3; unclear D gene. CDR1 and CDR2 from the germline V gene are SEHNR and FQNEAQ (reference sequence). This CDR3 region has 14 residues. V lost 3 bases, J lost 1 base, and 8 bases lay in between. In DNA form, the CDR3 reads TGTGCCAGCAGCTTGAGACACGGCACAGATACGCAGTATTTT. Protein product: CASSLRHGTDTQYF.

The CDR3 spells CASSGAHLDTQYF. The CDR3 coding sequence is TGTGCCAGCAGCGGGGCGCATCTAGATACGCAGTATTTT. The chain has TRBV9 and TRBJ2-3; D not resolved. Trimming removed 3 bases from V and 5 bases from J, with 10 bases in between. The CDR3 runs to 13 residues. CDR1 is SGDLS and CDR2 is YYNGEE in the germline V gene.

J is TRBJ2-1 and V is TRBV15; TRBD2 agrees at 10 bases. The V segment lost 4 bases and the J segment 8 bases; nucleotides outside the gene matches: 5. Looked up from germline, CDR1 is LNHNV and CDR2 is YYDKDF (reference sequence). This CDR3 is 14 amino acids long. CDR3 loop: CATSTRTSGHEQFF. CDR3 sequence (DNA): TGTGCCACCAGCACGAGGACTAGCGGACATGAGCAGTTCTTC.

This chain joins TRBV5-1 and TRBJ2-7; no firm D call. The V end lost 0 bases, the J end lost 2 bases, and 12 bases lay between the germline ends. The CDR3 runs to 15 residues. Germline CDR1 SGHRS, CDR2 YFSETQ. In DNA, the CDR3 is TGCGCCAGCAGCTTGGTGCAACCGGCTGCCTACGAGCAGTACTTC. Translated, it gives CASSLVQPAAYEQYF.

This chain links TRBV6-6 with TRBJ1-4; D unclear. The germline CDR1 and CDR2 sequences are MNHNY and SVGAGI (reference sequence). The CDR3 contains 15 residues. V lost 5 bases and J 8 bases, leaving 18 bases between the germline ends. The CDR3 DNA is TGTGCCAGCAGTCGAGGACGGCTTAATGAGGAAAAACTGTTTTTT. Translation gives CASSRGRLNEEKLFF.

The chain links TRBV19 to TRBJ2-1; D is perhaps TRBD2 (5 bases). This CDR3 has 15 residues. Germline CDR1 is LNHDA and CDR2 is SQIVND (reference sequence). V gave up 3 bases and J gave up 5 bases, with 14 bases separating them. The CDR3 sequence is CASSILAGSNNEQFF. The CDR3 DNA reads as TGTGCCAGTAGTATTTTGGCGGGTTCTAACAATGAGCAGTTCTTC.

In this sample, this clone turned up once. The genes are TRBV2 and TRBJ2-6; unclear D gene. The CDR3 spans 15 residues. V gave up 5 bases and J gave up 0 bases, with 8 bases separating them. Per the germline V gene, CDR1 is SNHLY and CDR2 is FYNNEI. CDR3 in amino acids: CASSPASSGANVLTF. The CDR3 DNA is TGTGCCAGCAGTCCCGCAAGCTCTGGGGCCAACGTCCTGACTTTC. The full variable domain, completed using reference TRBV2 and TRBJ2-6, is EPEVTQTPSHQVTQMGQEVILRCVPISNHLYFYWYRQILGQKVEFLVSFYNNEISEKSEIFDDQFSVERPDGSNFTLKIRSTKLEDSAMYFCASSPASSGANVLTFGAGSRLTVL.

The chain uses TRBV4-2 and TRBJ2-5; 8 nucleotides line up with TRBD1. CDR1 LGHNA and CDR2 YNFKEQ come from the germline V gene. The CDR3 is 16 amino acids. V shed 4 bases and J 5 bases; nucleotides not matched to a gene: 12. CDR3 nucleotide sequence: TGTGCCAGCAGCCTTCAGGACAGGGCCAAGGTGGAGACCCAGTACTTC. It translates to CASSLQDRAKVETQYF.

CDR3 loop: CASSYSELDGELFF. The CDR3 nucleotides read TGTGCCAGCAGTTACTCGGAGCTGGACGGGGAGCTGTTTTTT. The genes are TRBV6-5 and TRBJ2-2; D uncertain. V gave up 0 bases and J gave up 7 bases, with 9 bases separating them. The CDR3 has 14 residues. Germline CDR1 is MNHEY and CDR2 is SVGAGI.

The V gene is TRBV19, the J gene TRBJ1-2, with D tentatively TRBD1 (6 bases). The V and J ends lost 8 bases and 2 bases respectively, with 12 bases between them. Germline CDR1 LNHDA, CDR2 SQIVND (reference sequence). The CDR3 sequence is 13 residues long. CDR3 loop: CASRTDPNYGYTF. CDR3 bases: TGTGCCAGTCGGACAGACCCAAACTATGGCTACACCTTC.

This chain joins TRBV21-1 and TRBJ1-5; the tabulated D call, TRBD1, remains unverified against the DNA. TRBV21-1 is marked as a pseudogene. The CDR3 has 19 residues. CDR3 sequence (DNA): TGTGCCAGCAGCAACGAGGACAGGGGGCGGGCGGTTAGCAATCAGCCCCAGCATTTT. Its protein is CASSNEDRGRAVSNQPQHF.

This sequence joins TRBV2 and TRBJ2-3; TRBD2 agrees at 9 bases. The CDR3 is 19 residues long. CDR1 is SNHLY, CDR2 FYNNEI, per germline. After removal of 5 bases from V and 3 bases from J, the junction contained 18 bases not matched to a gene. The CDR3 loop reads CASSKGPRPLAGRTDTQYF. In DNA form, the CDR3 reads TGTGCCAGCAGTAAAGGTCCTAGACCCCTAGCGGGAAGGACAGATACGCAGTATTTT.

The V gene is TRBV13, the J gene TRBJ2-7, with 12 bases aligning to TRBD2. Germline CDR1 reads PRHDT; CDR2 reads FYEKMQ (reference sequence). Trimming took 0 bases from V and 6 from J; bases not matched to a gene: 15. The CDR3 sequence is 19 residues long. This CDR3 is CASSLGFGLAGGSFGEQYF. The CDR3 DNA reads TGTGCCAGCAGCTTAGGTTTCGGGCTAGCGGGAGGGAGTTTTGGCGAGCAGTACTTC.

This chain links TRBV4-1 with TRBJ2-3, with a tentative D call TRBD2 (6 bases). The CDR3 runs to 17 residues. The V end lost 3 bases, the J end lost 5 bases, and 21 bases lay between the germline ends. Germline V lookup: CDR1 MGHRA, CDR2 YSYEKL. Here the CDR3 reads CASSQNPQGGVVDTQYF. The DNA for the CDR3 is TGCGCCAGCAGCCAGAACCCCCAGGGAGGAGTAGTAGATACGCAGTATTTT.

The chain has TRBV6-1 and TRBJ1-3; 7 bases line up with TRBD1. The germline gives CDR1 MNHNS, CDR2 SASEGT. This CDR3 is 15 amino acids long. The V and J ends lost 3 bases and 5 bases, in that order; junction bases with no gene match: 7. The CDR3 DNA is TGTGCCAGCAGTGAGCAAGACAGGGCGAGAAACACCATATATTTT. Its translation is CASSEQDRARNTIYF.

The chain employs TRBV7-9 and TRBJ2-1; TRBD2 agrees at 8 bases. J gave up 8 bases and V 2 bases, and 8 bases lay outside the gene matches. Germline CDR1 SEHNR, CDR2 FQNEAQ (reference sequence). This CDR3 is built from 15 residues. The CDR3 region has the DNA TGTGCCAGCAGCTTACCAGCGGGAGCGATATATGAGCAGTTCTTC. This encodes CASSLPAGAIYEQFF.

The chain uses TRBV18 and TRBJ2-2, with D perhaps TRBD2 (5 bases). CDR1 is KGHSH and CDR2 is LQKENI in the germline V gene. This CDR3 comprises 15 residues. V was pared by 5 bases and J by 0 bases, with 10 bases between. The CDR3, as DNA: TGTGCCAGCTCATCTGACTATACGAACACCGGGGAGCTGTTTTTT. This translates into CASSSDYTNTGELFF.

The CDR3 DNA reads TGTGCCAGCAGCGTAGCAACAGGGAGTTGGACAGATACGCAGTATTTT. As protein: CASSVATGSWTDTQYF. The chain has TRBV9 and TRBJ2-3; tentative D call: TRBD1 (6 bases). Per germline, CDR1 SGDLS and CDR2 YYNGEE. V was cut by 0 bases and J by 3 bases, with 14 bases left in between. CDR3 size: 16 residues.

This clone showed up just a few times. V usage is TRBV11-2 and J usage is TRBJ2-1, with TRBD2 matching 15 bases. Per germline, CDR1 SGHAT and CDR2 FQNNGV. V lost 1 base to trimming and J lost 10 bases; unmatched junction nucleotides: 8. CDR3 length: 17 amino acids. As DNA, the CDR3 is TGTGCCAGCAGCTTAGGCCAACCGGGACTAGCGGGAGGAGAGCAGTTCTTC. Encoded protein: CASSLGQPGLAGGEQFF.

The chain carries TRBV7-9 and TRBJ1-5; the D is unclear. This CDR3 spans 14 amino acids. The ends were cut back, 4 bases at V and 3 bases at J, with 10 bases in the middle. Germline assignment: CDR1 SEHNR and CDR2 FQNEAQ (reference sequence). The CDR3 DNA sequence: TGTGCCAGCAGCTCGGGAGTCCCCAATCAGCCCCAGCATTTT. This encodes CASSSGVPNQPQHF. Supplemented by reference TRBV7-9 and TRBJ1-5, the full variable domain reads DTGVSQNPRHKITKRGQNVTFRCDPISEHNRLYWYRQTLGQGPEFLTYFQNEAQLEKSRLLSDRFSAERPKGSFSTLEIQRTEQGDSAMYLCASSSGVPNQPQHFGDGTRLSIL.

The chain joins TRBV5-1 to TRBJ2-3, with D possibly being TRBD1 or TRBD2 (5 bases each). Germline V gene lookup returns CDR1 SGHRS and CDR2 YFSETQ. The V end was cut by 6 bases, the J end by 1 base, with 12 bases between. CDR3 length: 14 residues. CDR3 sequence reads: CASTRQRGTDTQYF. CDR3 bases: TGCGCCAGCACCCGACAGAGGGGCACAGATACGCAGTATTTT.